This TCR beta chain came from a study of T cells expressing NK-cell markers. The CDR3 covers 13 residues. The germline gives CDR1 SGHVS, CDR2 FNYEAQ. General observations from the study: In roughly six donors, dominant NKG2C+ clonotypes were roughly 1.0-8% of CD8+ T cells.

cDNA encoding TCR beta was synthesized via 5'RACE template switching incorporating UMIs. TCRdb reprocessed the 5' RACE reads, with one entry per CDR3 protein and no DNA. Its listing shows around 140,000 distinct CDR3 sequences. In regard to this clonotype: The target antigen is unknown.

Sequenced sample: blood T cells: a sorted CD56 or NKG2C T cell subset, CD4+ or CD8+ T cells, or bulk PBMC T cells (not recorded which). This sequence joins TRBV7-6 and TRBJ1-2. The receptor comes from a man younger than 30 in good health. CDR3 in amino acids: CASSPIQNYGYTF.